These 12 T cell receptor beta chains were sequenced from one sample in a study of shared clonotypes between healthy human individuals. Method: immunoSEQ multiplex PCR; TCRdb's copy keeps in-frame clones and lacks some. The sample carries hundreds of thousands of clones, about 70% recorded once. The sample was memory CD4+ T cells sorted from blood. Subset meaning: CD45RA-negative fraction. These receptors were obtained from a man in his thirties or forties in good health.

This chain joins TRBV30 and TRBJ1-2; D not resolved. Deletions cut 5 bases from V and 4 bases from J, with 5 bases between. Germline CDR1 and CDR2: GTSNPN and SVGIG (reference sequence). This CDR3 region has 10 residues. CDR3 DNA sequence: TGTGCCTGGCTAGGCTATGGCTACACCTTC. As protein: CAWLGYGYTF.

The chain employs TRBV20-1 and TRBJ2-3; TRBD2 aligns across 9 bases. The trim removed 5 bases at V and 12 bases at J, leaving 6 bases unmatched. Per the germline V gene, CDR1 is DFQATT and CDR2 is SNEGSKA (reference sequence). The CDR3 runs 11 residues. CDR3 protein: CSAENSGRQYF. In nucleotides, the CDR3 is TGCAGTGCTGAAAATAGCGGGAGACAGTATTTT.

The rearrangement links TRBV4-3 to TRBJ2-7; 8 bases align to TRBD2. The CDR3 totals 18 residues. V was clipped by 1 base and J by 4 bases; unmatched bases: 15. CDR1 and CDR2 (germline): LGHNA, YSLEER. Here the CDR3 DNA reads TGCGCCAGCAGCCAAGGGGGCGCGGGGGCGGGAGGTTCTTACGAGCAGTACTTC. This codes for CASSQGGAGAGGSYEQYF.

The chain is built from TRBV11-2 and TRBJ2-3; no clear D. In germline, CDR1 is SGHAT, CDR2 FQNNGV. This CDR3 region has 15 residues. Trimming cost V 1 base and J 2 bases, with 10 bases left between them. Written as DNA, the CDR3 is TGTGCCAGCAGCTTAGCCGGTTACCACACAGATACGCAGTATTTT. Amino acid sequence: CASSLAGYHTDTQYF. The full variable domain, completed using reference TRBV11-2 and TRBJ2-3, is EAGVAQSPRYKIIEKRQSVAFWCNPISGHATLYWYQQILGQGPKLLIQFQNNGVVDDSQLPKDRFSAERLKGVDSTLKIQPAKLEDSAVYLCASSLAGYHTDTQYFGPGTRLTVL.

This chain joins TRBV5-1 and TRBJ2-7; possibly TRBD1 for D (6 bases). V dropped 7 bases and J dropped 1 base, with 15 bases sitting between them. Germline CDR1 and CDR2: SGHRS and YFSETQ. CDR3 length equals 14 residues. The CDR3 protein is CASCIGTSSYEQYF. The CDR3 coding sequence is TGCGCCAGCTGCATCGGGACATCGTCCTACGAGCAGTACTTC.

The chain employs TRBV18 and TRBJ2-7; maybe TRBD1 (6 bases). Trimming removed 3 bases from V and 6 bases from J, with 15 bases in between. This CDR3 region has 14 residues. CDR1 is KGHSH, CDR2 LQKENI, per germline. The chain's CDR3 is CASSPGLTGSEQYF. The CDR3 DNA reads TGTGCCAGCTCACCCGGTTTGACAGGATCCGAGCAGTACTTC.

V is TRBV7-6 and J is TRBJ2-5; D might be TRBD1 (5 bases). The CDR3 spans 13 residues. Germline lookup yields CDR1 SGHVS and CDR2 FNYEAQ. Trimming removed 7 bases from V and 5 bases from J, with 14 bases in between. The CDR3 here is CASTKDILETQYF. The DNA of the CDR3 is TGTGCCAGCACCAAGGACATCCTGGAGACCCAGTACTTC.

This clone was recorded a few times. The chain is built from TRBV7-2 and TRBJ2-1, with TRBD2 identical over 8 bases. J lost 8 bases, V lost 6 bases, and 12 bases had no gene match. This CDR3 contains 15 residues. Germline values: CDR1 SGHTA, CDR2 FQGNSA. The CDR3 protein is CASSSGAGGYHEQFF. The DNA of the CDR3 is TGTGCCAGCAGTTCAGGGGCGGGAGGTTACCATGAGCAGTTCTTC.

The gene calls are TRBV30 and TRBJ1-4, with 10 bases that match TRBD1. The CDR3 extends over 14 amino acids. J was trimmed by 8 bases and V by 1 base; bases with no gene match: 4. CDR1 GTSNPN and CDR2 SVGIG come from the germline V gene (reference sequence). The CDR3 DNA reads TGTGCCTGGAGTGGTGACAGGGGGCGCGAAAAACTGTTTTTT. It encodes CAWSGDRGREKLFF. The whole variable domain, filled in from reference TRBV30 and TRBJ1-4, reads SQTIHQWPATLVQPVGSPLSLECTVEGTSNPNLYWYRQAAGRGLQLLFYSVGIGQISSEVPQNLSASRPQDRQFILSSKKLLLSDSGFYLCAWSGDRGREKLFFGSGTQLSVL.

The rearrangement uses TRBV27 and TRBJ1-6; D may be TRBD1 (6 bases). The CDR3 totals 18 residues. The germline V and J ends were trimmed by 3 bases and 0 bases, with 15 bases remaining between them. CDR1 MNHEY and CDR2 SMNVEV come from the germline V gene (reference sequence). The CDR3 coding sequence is TGTGCCAGCAGTTTGATAGGAGGGGGGGGCTCCTATAATTCACCCCTCCACTTT. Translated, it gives CASSLIGGGGSYNSPLHF.

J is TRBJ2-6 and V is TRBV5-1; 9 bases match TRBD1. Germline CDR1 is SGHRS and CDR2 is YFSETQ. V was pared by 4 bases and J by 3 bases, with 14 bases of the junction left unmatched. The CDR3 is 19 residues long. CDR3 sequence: CASSAADTYRGRGANVLTF. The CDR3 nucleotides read TGCGCCAGCAGCGCGGCGGACACCTACAGGGGGCGTGGGGCCAACGTCCTGACTTTC. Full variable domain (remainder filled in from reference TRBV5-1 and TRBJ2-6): KAGVTQTPRYLIKTRGQQVTLSCSPISGHRSVSWYQQTPGQGLQFLFEYFSETQRNKGNFPGRFSGRQFSNSRSEMNVSTLELGDSALYLCASSAADTYRGRGANVLTFGAGSRLTVL.

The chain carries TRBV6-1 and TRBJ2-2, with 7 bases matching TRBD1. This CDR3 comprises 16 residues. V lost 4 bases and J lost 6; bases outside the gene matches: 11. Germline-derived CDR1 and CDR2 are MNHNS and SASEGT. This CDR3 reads CASSGGTGVRSGELFF. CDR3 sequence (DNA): TGTGCCAGCAGTGGGGGAACAGGGGTGAGGTCCGGGGAGCTGTTTTTT.